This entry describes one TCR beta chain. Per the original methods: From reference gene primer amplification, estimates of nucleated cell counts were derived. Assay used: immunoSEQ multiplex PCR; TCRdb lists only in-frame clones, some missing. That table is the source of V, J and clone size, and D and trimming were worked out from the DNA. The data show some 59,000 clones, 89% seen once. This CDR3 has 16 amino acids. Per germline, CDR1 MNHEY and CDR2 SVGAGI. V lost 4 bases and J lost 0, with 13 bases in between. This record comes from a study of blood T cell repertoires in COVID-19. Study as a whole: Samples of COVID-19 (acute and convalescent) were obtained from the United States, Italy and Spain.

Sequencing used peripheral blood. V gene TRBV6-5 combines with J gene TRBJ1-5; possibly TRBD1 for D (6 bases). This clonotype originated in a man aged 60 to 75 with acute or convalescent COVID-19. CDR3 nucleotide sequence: TGTGCCAGCAGTTGGTGGGACATCTCTAGCAATCAGCCCCAGCATTTT. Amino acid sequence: CASSWWDISSNQPQHF.